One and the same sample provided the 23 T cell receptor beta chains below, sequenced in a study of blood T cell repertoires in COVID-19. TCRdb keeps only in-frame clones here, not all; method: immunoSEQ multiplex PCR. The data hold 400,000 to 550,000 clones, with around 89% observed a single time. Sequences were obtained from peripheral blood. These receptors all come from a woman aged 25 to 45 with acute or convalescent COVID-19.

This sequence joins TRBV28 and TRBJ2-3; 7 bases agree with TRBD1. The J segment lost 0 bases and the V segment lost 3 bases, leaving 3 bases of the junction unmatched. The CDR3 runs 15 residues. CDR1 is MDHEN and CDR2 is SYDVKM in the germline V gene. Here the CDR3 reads CASSFRQGSTDTQYF. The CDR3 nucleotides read TGTGCCAGCAGTTTTCGACAGGGTAGCACAGATACGCAGTATTTT.

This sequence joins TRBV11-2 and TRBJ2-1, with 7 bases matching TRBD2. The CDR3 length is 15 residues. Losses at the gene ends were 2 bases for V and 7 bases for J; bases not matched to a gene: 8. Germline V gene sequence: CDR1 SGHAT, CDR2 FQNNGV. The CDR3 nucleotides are TGTGCCAGCAGCTTATTGTACGGTAGCGGGAATGAGCAGTTCTTC. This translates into CASSLLYGSGNEQFF.

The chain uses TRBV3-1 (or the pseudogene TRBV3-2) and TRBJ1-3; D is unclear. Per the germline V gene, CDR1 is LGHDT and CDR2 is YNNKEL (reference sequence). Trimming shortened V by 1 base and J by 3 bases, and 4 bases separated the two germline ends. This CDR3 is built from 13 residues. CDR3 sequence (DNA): TGTGCCAGCAGCCAAGGCGTTGGAAACACCATATATTTT. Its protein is CASSQGVGNTIYF.

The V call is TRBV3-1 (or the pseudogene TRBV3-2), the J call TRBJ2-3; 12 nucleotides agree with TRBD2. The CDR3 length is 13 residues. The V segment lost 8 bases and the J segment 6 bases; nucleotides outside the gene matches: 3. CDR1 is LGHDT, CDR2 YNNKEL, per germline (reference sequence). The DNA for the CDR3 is TGTGCCAGCGGACTAGCGGGGTGGGATACGCAGTATTTT. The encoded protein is CASGLAGWDTQYF.

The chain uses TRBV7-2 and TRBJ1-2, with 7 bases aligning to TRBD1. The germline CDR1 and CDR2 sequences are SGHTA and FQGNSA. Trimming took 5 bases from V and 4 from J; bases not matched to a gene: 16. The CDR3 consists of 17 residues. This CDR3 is CASSIRPGQTTFYGYTF. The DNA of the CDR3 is TGTGCCAGCAGCATAAGACCGGGACAGACAACCTTCTATGGCTACACCTTC. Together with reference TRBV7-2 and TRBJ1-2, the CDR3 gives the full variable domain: GAGVSQSPSNKVTEKGKDVELRCDPISGHTALYWYRQSLGQGLEFLIYFQGNSAPDKSGLPSDRFSAERTGGSVSTLTIQRTQQEDSAVYLCASSIRPGQTTFYGYTFGSGTRLTVV.

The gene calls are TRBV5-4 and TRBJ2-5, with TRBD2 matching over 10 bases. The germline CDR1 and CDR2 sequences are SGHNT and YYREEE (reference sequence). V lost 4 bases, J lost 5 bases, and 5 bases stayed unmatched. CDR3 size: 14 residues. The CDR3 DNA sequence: TGTGCCAGCAGCAGCGGGGGGGCCGGGGAGACCCAGTACTTC. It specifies CASSSGGAGETQYF. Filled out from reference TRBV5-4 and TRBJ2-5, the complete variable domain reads ETGVTQSPTHLIKTRGQQVTLRCSSQSGHNTVSWYQQALGQGPQFIFQYYREEENGRGNFPPRFSGLQFPNYSSELNVNALELDDSALYLCASSSGGAGETQYFGPGTRLLVL.

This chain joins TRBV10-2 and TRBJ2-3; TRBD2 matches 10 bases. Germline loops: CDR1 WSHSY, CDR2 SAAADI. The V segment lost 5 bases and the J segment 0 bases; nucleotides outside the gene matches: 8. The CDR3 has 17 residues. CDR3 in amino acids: CASSPGLAFFSTDTQYF. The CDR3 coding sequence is TGCGCCAGCAGTCCGGGACTAGCGTTTTTTAGCACAGATACGCAGTATTTT.

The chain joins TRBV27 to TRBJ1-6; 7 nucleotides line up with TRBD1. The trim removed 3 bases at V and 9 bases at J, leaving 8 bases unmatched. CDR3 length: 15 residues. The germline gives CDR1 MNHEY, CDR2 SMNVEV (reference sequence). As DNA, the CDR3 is TGTGCCAGCAGTTTCGAGGGACAGCTGCTTTCACCCCTCCACTTT. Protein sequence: CASSFEGQLLSPLHF.

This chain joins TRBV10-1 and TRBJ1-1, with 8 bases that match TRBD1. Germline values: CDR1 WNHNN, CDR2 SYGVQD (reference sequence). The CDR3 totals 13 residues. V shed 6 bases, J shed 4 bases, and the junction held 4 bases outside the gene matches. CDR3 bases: TGCGCCAGCAGCGCAGGGGGCGTCACTGAAGCTTTCTTT. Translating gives CASSAGGVTEAFF.

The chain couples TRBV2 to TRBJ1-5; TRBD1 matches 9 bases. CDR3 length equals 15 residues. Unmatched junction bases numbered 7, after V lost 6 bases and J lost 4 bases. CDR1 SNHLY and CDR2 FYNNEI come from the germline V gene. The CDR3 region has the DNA TGTGCCAGCAGGGGACAGGGATTCTGGAATCAGCCCCAGCATTTT. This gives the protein CASRGQGFWNQPQHF.

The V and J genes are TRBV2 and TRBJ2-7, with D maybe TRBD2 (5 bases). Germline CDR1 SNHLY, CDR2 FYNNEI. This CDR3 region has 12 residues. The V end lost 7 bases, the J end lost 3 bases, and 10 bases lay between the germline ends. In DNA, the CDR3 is TGTGCCAGCAACCCGGACTTCTACGAGCAGTACTTC. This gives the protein CASNPDFYEQYF.

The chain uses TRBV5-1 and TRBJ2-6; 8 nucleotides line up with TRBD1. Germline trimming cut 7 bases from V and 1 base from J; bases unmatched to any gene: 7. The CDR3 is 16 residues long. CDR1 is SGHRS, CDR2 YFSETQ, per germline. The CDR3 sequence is CASAEQGASGANVLTF. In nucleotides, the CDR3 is TGCGCCAGCGCAGAGCAGGGGGCGTCTGGGGCCAACGTCCTGACTTTC.

CDR3 in amino acids: CASSYSGPRNEQYF. CDR3 nucleotides: TGTGCCAGCAGTTACTCGGGGCCAAGGAACGAGCAGTACTTC. V usage is TRBV6-2 or TRBV6-3 and J usage is TRBJ2-7; the D gene is possibly TRBD1 (5 bases). The germline V gene has CDR1 MNHEY and CDR2 SVGEGT. The CDR3 contains 14 residues. The V gene lost 0 bases and the J gene lost 5 bases, with 11 bases spanning the gap.

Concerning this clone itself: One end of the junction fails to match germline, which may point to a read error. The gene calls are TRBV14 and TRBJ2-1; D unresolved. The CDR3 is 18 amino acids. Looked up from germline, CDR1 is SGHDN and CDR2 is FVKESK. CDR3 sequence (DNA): TGTGCCAGCAGCCAAACTATCGACCGTACCCGGCCCCTCAATGCGCAGTTCTTC. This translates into CASSQTIDRTRPLNAQFF.

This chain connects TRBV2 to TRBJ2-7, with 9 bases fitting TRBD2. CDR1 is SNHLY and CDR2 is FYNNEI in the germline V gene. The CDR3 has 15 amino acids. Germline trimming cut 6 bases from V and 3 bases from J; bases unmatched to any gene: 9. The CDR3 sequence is CASRGGLATFYEQYF. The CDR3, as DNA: TGTGCCAGCAGGGGGGGACTAGCTACGTTCTACGAGCAGTACTTC.

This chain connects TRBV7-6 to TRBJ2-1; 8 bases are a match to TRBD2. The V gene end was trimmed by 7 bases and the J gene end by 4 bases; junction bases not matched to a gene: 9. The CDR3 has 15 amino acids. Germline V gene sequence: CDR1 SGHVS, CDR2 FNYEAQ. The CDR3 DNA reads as TGTGCCAGCACGCGAGCGGGGGCTTCTTACAATGAGCAGTTCTTC. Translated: CASTRAGASYNEQFF.

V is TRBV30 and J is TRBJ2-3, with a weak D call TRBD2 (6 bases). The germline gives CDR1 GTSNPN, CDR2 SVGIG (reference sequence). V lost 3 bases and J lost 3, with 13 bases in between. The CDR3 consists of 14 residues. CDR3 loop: CAWSLSAGTDTQYF. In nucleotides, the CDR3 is TGTGCCTGGAGCCTATCGGCGGGGACAGATACGCAGTATTTT.

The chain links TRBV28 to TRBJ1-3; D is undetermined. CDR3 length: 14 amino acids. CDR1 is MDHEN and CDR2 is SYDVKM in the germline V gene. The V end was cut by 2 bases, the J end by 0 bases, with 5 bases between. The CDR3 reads CASSLVYSGNTIYF. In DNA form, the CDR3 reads TGTGCCAGCAGTTTAGTCTACTCTGGAAACACCATATATTTT. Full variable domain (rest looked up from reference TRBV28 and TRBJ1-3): DVKVTQSSRYLVKRTGEKVFLECVQDMDHENMFWYRQDPGLGLRLIYFSYDVKMKEKGDIPEGYSVSREKKERFSLILESASTNQTSMYLCASSLVYSGNTIYFGEGSWLTVV.

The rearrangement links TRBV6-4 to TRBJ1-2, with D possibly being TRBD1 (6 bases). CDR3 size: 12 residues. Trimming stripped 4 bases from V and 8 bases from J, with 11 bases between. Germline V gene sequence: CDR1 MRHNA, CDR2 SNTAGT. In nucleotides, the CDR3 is TGTGCCAGCAGTGGGGGGCGGAGGGGCTACACCTTC. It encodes CASSGGRRGYTF.

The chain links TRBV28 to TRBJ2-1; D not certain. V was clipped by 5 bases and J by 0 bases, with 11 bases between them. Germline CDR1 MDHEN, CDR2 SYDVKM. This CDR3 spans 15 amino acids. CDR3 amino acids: CASSPQPSSYNEQFF. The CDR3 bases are TGTGCCAGCAGTCCTCAACCGAGCTCCTACAATGAGCAGTTCTTC.

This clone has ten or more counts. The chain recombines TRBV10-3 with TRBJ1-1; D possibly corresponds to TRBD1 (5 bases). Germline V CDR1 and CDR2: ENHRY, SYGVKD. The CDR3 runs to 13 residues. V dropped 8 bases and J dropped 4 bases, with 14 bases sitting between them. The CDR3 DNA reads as TGTGCCATCGCAGAGACAGCGAGCACTGAAGCTTTCTTT. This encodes CAIAETASTEAFF.

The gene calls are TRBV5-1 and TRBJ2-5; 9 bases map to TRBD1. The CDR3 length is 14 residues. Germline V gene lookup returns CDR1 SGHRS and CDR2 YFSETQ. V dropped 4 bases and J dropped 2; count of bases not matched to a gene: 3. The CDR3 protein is CASSAGQGQETQYF. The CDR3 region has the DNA TGCGCCAGCAGCGCGGGACAGGGACAAGAGACCCAGTACTTC.

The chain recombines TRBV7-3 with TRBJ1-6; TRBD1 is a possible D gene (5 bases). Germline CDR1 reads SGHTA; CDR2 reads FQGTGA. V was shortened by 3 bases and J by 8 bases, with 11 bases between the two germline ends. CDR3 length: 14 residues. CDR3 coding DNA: TGTGCCAGCAGCTTGGGCAGGGATCATTCACCCCTCCACTTT. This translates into CASSLGRDHSPLHF.